This T cell receptor beta chain came from a study of brain T cells in children with intractable seizures. Overall study results and limits: Pre-surgery blood may have been undersampled, hiding some clones.

Time point given: blood from clinic visit 5 months post-surgery; TSC patient then seizure free. Sequencing was limited to surgery cases with top T cell transcript signatures in brain tissue. Patients received at least one anti-epileptic drug before surgery. TCRdb's table, derived via immunoSEQ multiplex PCR, lists solely in-frame clones and lacks some. The sample shows hundreds of thousands of clones, 85% to 95% of them seen only once. With regard to this clone: Its target is not known.

Unmatched junction bases numbered 8, after V lost 5 bases and J lost 4 bases. Looked up from germline, CDR1 is MNHNY and CDR2 is SVGAGI (reference sequence). The CDR3 is made up of 15 amino acids. Sequencing was performed on peripheral blood, taken 4 to 6 months after surgery. This chain connects TRBV6-6 to TRBJ2-3; the match to TRBD1 covers 8 bases. The sequence was obtained from a boy in the first two years of life with tuberous sclerosis and intractable seizures. The CDR3 loop is CASSVDREYSDTQYF. The DNA of the CDR3 is TGTGCCAGCAGTGTGGACAGGGAGTACTCAGATACGCAGTATTTT.